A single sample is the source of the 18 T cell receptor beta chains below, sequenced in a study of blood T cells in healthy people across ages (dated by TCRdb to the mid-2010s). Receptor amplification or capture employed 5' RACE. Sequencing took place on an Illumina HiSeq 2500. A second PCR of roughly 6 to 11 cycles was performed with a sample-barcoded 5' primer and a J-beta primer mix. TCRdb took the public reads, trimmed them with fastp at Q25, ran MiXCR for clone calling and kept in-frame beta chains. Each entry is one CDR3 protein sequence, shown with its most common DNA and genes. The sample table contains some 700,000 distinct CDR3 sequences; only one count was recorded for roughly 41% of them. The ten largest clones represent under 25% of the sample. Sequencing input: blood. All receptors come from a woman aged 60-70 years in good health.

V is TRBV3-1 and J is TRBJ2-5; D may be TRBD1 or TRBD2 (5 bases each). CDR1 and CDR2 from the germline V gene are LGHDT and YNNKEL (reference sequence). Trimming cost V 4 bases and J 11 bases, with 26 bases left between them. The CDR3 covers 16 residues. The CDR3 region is CASSPGTDETYNEQYF. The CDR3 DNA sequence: TGTGCCAGCAGCCCCGGGACGGATGAAACCTACAATGAGCAGTACTTC.

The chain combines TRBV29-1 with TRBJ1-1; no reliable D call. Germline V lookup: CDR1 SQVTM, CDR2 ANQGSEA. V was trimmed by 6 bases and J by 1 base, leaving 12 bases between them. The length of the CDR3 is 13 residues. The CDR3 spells CSVQATQNTEAFF. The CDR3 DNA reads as TGCAGCGTCCAGGCGACGCAGAACACTGAAGCTTTCTTT.

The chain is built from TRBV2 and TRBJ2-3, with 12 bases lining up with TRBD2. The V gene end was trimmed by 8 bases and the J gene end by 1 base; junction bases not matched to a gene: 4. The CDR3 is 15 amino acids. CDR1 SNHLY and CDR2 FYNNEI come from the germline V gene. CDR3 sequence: CASVRTSGGTDTQYF. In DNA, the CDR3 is TGTGCCAGCGTCCGGACTAGCGGGGGCACAGATACGCAGTATTTT.

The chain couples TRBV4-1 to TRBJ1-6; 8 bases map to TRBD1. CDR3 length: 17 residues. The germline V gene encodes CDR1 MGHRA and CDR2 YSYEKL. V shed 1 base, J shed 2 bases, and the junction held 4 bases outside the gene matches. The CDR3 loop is CASSQGDRGPYNSPLHF. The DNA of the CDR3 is TGCGCCAGCAGCCAAGGCGACAGGGGTCCCTATAATTCACCCCTCCACTTT.

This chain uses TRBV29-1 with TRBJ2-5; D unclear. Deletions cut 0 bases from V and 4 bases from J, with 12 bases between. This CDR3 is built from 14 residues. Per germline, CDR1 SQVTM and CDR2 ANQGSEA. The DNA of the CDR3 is TGCAGCGTTGAAGATGGCAGGTTCGGAGAGACCCAGTACTTC. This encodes CSVEDGRFGETQYF.

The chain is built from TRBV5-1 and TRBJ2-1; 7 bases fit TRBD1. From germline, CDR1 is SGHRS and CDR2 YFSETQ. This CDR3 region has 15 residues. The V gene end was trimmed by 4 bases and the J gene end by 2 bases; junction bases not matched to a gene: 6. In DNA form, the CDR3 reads TGCGCCAGCAGCACCGACAGGGCGACCTACAATGAGCAGTTCTTC. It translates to CASSTDRATYNEQFF.

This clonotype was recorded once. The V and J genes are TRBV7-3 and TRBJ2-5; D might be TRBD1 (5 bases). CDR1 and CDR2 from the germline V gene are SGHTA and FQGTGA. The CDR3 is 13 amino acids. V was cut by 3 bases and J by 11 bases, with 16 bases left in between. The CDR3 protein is CASSLDIDNEQYF. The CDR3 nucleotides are TGTGCCAGCAGCTTGGACATTGACAATGAGCAGTACTTC.

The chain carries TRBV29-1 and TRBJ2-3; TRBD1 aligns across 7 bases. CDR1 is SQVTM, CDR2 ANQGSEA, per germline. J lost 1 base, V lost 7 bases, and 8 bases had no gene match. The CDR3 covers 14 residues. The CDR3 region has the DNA TGCAGCGCCCTAGGGGGCTCCGGCACAGATACGCAGTATTTT. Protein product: CSALGGSGTDTQYF.

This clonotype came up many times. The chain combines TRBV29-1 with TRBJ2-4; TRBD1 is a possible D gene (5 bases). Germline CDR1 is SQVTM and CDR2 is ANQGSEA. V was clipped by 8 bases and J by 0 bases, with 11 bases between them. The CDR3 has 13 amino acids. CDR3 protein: CSFTGLAKNIQYF. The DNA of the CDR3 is TGCAGCTTCACAGGTCTAGCCAAAAACATTCAGTACTTC.

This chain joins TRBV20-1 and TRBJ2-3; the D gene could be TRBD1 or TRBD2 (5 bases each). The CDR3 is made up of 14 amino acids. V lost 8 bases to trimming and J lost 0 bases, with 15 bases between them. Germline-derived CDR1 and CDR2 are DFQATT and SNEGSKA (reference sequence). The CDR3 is CSPLRDPSTDTQYF. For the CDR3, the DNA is TGCAGTCCCCTTAGGGACCCTAGCACAGATACGCAGTATTTT.

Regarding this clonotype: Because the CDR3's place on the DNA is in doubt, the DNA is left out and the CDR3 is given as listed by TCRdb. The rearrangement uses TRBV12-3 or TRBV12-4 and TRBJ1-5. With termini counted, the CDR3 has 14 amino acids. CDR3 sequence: CASSFLAENQPQHF.

The CDR3 nucleotides are TGCAGTGCGGACGAATGGCTAGCGGGCGACAATGAGCAGTTCTTC. This codes for CSADEWLAGDNEQFF. The V call is TRBV20-1, the J call TRBJ2-1; 8 bases agree with TRBD2. Looked up from germline, CDR1 is DFQATT and CDR2 is SNEGSKA (reference sequence). This CDR3 is built from 15 residues. The ends lost 6 bases at V and 5 bases at J; junction bases unmatched: 12.

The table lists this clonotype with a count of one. CDR3: CASSLRTQGQGNSPLHF. The CDR3, as DNA: TGCGCCAGCAGCTTGAGAACACAGGGCCAGGGAAATTCACCCCTCCACTTT. The chain employs TRBV5-1 and TRBJ1-6, with D tentatively TRBD1 (6 bases). Looked up from germline, CDR1 is SGHRS and CDR2 is YFSETQ. V shed 1 base and J shed 7 bases, with 18 bases lying between them. The CDR3 totals 17 residues.

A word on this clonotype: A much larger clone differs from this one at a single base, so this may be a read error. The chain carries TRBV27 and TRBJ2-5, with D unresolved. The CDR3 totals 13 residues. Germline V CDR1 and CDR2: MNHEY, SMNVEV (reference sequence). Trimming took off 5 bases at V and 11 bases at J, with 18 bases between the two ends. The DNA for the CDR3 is TGTGCCAGCAGTCCTCAGAACAGCGATGAGCAGTACTTC. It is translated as CASSPQNSDEQYF.

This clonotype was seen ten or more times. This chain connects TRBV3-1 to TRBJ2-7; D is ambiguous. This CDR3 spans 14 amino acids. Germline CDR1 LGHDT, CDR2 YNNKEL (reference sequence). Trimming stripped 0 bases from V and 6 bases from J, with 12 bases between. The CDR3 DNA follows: TGTGCCAGCAGCCAAGATCCCACTGTCATCGAGCAGTACTTC. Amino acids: CASSQDPTVIEQYF.

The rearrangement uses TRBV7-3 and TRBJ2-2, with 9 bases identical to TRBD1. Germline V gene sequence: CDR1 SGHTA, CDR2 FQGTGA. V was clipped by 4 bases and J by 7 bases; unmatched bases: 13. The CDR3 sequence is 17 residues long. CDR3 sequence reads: CASSYNPGQGLIGELFF. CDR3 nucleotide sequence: TGTGCCAGCAGCTATAATCCGGGACAGGGATTGATCGGGGAGCTGTTTTTT.

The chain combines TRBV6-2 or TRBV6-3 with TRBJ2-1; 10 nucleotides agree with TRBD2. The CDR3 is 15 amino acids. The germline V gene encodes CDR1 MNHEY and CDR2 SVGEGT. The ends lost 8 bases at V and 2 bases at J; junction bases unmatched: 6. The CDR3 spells CASGSGTSAYNEQFF. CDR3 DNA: TGTGCCAGCGGATCCGGGACTAGCGCCTACAATGAGCAGTTCTTC.

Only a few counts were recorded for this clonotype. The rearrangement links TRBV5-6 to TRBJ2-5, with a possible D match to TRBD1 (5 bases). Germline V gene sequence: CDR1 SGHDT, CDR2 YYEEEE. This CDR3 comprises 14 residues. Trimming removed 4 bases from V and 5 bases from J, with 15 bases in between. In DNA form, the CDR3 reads TGTGCCAGCAGCCCCCCCCCCAGGGCGGAGACCCAGTACTTC. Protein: CASSPPPRAETQYF.